Below are 18 T cell receptor beta chains sequenced from a single sample in a study of cytotoxic CD8 clonotypes in ibrutinib-treated CLL. Measured with immunoSEQ multiplex PCR; TCRdb has only the in-frame clones, and not every one. The data hold roughly 150,000 clones, with about 84% observed a single time. The sequencing used PBMCs, collected after 24 months of ibrutinib treatment. The receptors derive from a human donor with chronic lymphocytic leukemia.

The J gene is TRBJ1-5, the V gene TRBV12-5, with TRBD1 as a possible D gene (6 bases). Germline lookup yields CDR1 LGHNT and CDR2 FRNRAP. Trimming took off 3 bases at V and 7 bases at J, with 19 bases between the two ends. This CDR3 comprises 16 residues. In nucleotides, the CDR3 is TGTGCTAGTGGTTTCATCATGACAGGTTCTGGGCAGCCCCAGCATTTT. Translated, it gives CASGFIMTGSGQPQHF. The variable domain in full, completed from reference TRBV12-5 and TRBJ1-5, reads DARVTQTPRHKVTEMGQEVTMRCQPILGHNTVFWYRQTMMQGLELLAYFRNRAPLDDSGMPKDRFSAEMPDATLATLKIQPSEPRDSAVYFCASGFIMTGSGQPQHFGDGTRLSIL.

The genes are TRBV2 and TRBJ1-2; TRBD1 matches 8 bases. V lost 1 base, J lost 1 base, and 2 bases stayed unmatched. Germline assignment: CDR1 SNHLY and CDR2 FYNNEI. The CDR3 is 15 residues long. The CDR3 DNA is TGTGCCAGCAGTGAAGGGACAGGGATTAACTATGGCTACACCTTC. Its protein is CASSEGTGINYGYTF.

V gene TRBV7-9 combines with J gene TRBJ2-2, with D hard to call. Germline values: CDR1 SEHNR, CDR2 FQNEAQ (reference sequence). The CDR3 runs 16 residues. Trimming removed 5 bases at V and 0 bases at J, with 13 bases between. The chain's CDR3 is CASSLTDAANTGELFF. In nucleotides, the CDR3 is TGTGCCAGCAGCCTAACCGATGCGGCGAACACCGGGGAGCTGTTTTTT.

This chain uses TRBV30 with TRBJ1-2, with 7 bases identical to TRBD1. This CDR3 is 12 amino acids long. Germline trimming cut 8 bases from V and 8 bases from J; bases unmatched to any gene: 11. Germline CDR1 is GTSNPN and CDR2 is SVGIG (reference sequence). Here the CDR3 reads CARDKGQRGYTF. Here the CDR3 DNA reads TGTGCCCGCGATAAGGGACAGCGAGGCTACACCTTC. Full variable domain (rest looked up from reference TRBV30 and TRBJ1-2): SQTIHQWPATLVQPVGSPLSLECTVEGTSNPNLYWYRQAAGRGLQLLFYSVGIGQISSEVPQNLSASRPQDRQFILSSKKLLLSDSGFYLCARDKGQRGYTFGSGTRLTVV.

The rearrangement links TRBV7-2 to TRBJ2-3, with 10 positions matching TRBD2. In germline, CDR1 is SGHTA, CDR2 FQGNSA. The CDR3 covers 16 residues. With V trimmed by 4 bases and J by 4 bases, 8 bases remained unmatched. As DNA, the CDR3 is TGTGCCAGCAGCTCCCCTAGCGGGAGAGGTTCAGATACGCAGTATTTT. Translating gives CASSSPSGRGSDTQYF.

In its sample, this clone was seen a few times. The chain recombines TRBV5-1 with TRBJ1-2; D gene unclear. V dropped 0 bases and J dropped 5 bases, with 14 bases sitting between them. This CDR3 is built from 15 residues. Germline V gives CDR1 SGHRS, CDR2 YFSETQ. The CDR3 DNA follows: TGCGCCAGCAGCTTGGCCCTGGAAAGGAAGTATGGCTACACCTTC. This gives the protein CASSLALERKYGYTF.

The CDR3 is CASSLVGHFRGYTF. CDR3 nucleotide sequence: TGTGCCAGCAGTTTGGTAGGGCACTTTCGCGGCTACACCTTC. The J gene is TRBJ1-2, the V gene TRBV28; D is unresolved. With 3 bases removed from V and 8 bases from J, the gap between germline ends came to 16 bases. There are 14 residues in the CDR3. Germline CDR1 is MDHEN and CDR2 is SYDVKM.

This chain uses TRBV15 with TRBJ1-5; D uncertain. CDR3 length: 15 residues. V shed 3 bases and J shed 2 bases, with 11 bases lying between them. Germline CDR1 is LNHNV and CDR2 is YYDKDF (reference sequence). The CDR3 DNA reads TGTGCCACCAGCAGCGCGCTCATCGGCAATCAGCCCCAGCATTTT. It codes for CATSSALIGNQPQHF.

The chain joins TRBV18 to TRBJ2-6, with D maybe TRBD2 (6 bases). This CDR3 has 18 amino acids. V was pared by 2 bases and J by 0 bases, with 14 bases between. Looked up from germline, CDR1 is KGHSH and CDR2 is LQKENI. CDR3 nucleotides: TGTGCCAGCTCACCAGGGGGGACGGCAAGCTCTGGGGCCAACGTCCTGACTTTC. Translating it yields CASSPGGTASSGANVLTF.

This chain uses TRBV20-1 with TRBJ1-2; D call uncertain. V lost 2 bases, J lost 6 bases, and 7 bases lay in between. This CDR3 has 11 residues. From germline, CDR1 is DFQATT and CDR2 SNEGSKA (reference sequence). The CDR3: CSARLLDGYTF. CDR3 in DNA: TGCAGTGCTAGATTATTAGATGGCTACACCTTC.

This clone occurred once. The chain carries TRBV18 and TRBJ1-1, with unresolved D. CDR1 KGHSH and CDR2 LQKENI come from the germline V gene. V shed 2 bases and J shed 0 bases, with 13 bases lying between them. The CDR3 covers 16 residues. The CDR3, as DNA: TGTGCCAGCTCACCAGCATGGGGAGGGATGAACACTGAAGCTTTCTTT. Protein: CASSPAWGGMNTEAFF. The full variable domain, with the rest looked up from reference TRBV18 and TRBJ1-1, is NAGVMQNPRHLVRRRGQEARLRCSPMKGHSHVYWYRQLPEEGLKFMVYLQKENIIDESGMPKERFSAEFPKEGPSILRIQQVVRGDSAAYFCASSPAWGGMNTEAFFGQGTRLTVV.

The chain recombines TRBV18 with TRBJ1-5, with TRBD1 matching over 7 bases. The length of the CDR3 is 15 residues. Trimming at V came to 6 bases and at J to 2 bases, leaving 7 bases not matched to a gene. The germline CDR1 and CDR2 sequences are KGHSH and LQKENI. The CDR3 sequence: CASSRTTGGNQPQHF. The CDR3 DNA reads as TGTGCCAGCTCGAGAACAACAGGGGGCAATCAGCCCCAGCATTTT.

This sequence joins TRBV19 and TRBJ1-2; TRBD1 is a possible D gene (6 bases). Trimming took off 5 bases at V and 8 bases at J, with 18 bases between the two ends. Germline CDR1 reads LNHDA; CDR2 reads SQIVND (reference sequence). This CDR3 is built from 14 residues. In DNA, the CDR3 is TGTGCCAGTAGTGCCCTAGGGGGGATAACAGGCTACACCTTC. It translates to CASSALGGITGYTF.

The chain carries TRBV20-1 and TRBJ2-5; D may be TRBD1 or TRBD2 (5 bases each). V dropped 5 bases and J dropped 7 bases, with 11 bases sitting between them. CDR1 DFQATT and CDR2 SNEGSKA come from the germline V gene (reference sequence). This CDR3 region has 11 residues. The CDR3 sequence: CSAPNGGTQYF. In nucleotides, the CDR3 is TGCAGTGCTCCAAATGGGGGGACCCAGTACTTC.

The chain combines TRBV28 with TRBJ2-7, with D hard to call. V was clipped by 4 bases and J by 3 bases, with 7 bases between them. The CDR3 totals 12 residues. Per germline, CDR1 MDHEN and CDR2 SYDVKM. The CDR3: CASSSSFYEQYF. The CDR3 DNA follows: TGTGCCAGCAGTTCTTCTTTCTACGAGCAGTACTTC.

This clone occurred once. This chain connects TRBV29-1 to TRBJ1-3, with 10 positions matching TRBD1. Germline V gene sequence: CDR1 SQVTM, CDR2 ANQGSEA. CDR3 size: 14 residues. With V trimmed by 6 bases and J by 2 bases, 4 bases remained unmatched. The CDR3 DNA reads TGCAGCGTATTCGACAGGGGGCCTGGAAACACCATATATTTT. Its translation: CSVFDRGPGNTIYF.

V is TRBV6-1 and J is TRBJ1-5, with D perhaps TRBD1 (6 bases). Trimming took off 3 bases at V and 7 bases at J, with 28 bases between the two ends. Germline V gene data show CDR1 as MNHNS and CDR2 as SASEGT. This CDR3 region has 19 residues. The CDR3 DNA reads as TGTGCCAGCAGTGATAATTTTGGCCGGTCGACAGGCCAACACCAGCCCCAGCATTTT. Residues: CASSDNFGRSTGQHQPQHF.

Comment on this clone: A junction boundary mismatches the germline segment, possibly from a read error. CDR3 in amino acids: CASSLTPKRNF. The CDR3 coding sequence is TGTGCCAGCAGCTTGACCCCAAAGAGGAACTTC. The V gene is TRBV7-6, the J gene TRBJ2-7, with D unresolved. The CDR3 length is 11 residues. CDR1 and CDR2 from the germline V gene are SGHVS and FNYEAQ. The entire variable domain, with the rest obtained from reference TRBV7-6 and TRBJ2-7, is as follows: GAGVSQSPRYKVTKRGQDVALRCDPISGHVSLYWYRQALGQGPEFLTYFNYEAQQDKSGLPNDRFSAERPEGSISTLTIQRTEQRDSAMYRCASSLTPKRNFGPGTRLTVT.